The source of this T cell receptor (beta chain) is a study of shared clonotypes between healthy human individuals. Points on this clone: Its antigen is currently unknown.

Sequencing was performed with immunoSEQ multiplex PCR; in TCRdb, only in-frame clones are kept and a portion is missing. The sample contains roughly 2.2 million clones, 80% to 95% of which appear only once. The V end lost 3 bases, the J end lost 6 bases, and 16 bases lay between the germline ends. CDR1 and CDR2 (germline): MGHDK, SYGVNS. The CDR3 is made up of 15 amino acids. Findings of the study overall: Roughly 5% of naive CD4 clonotypes were shared across a few donors.

The sequencing input was naive CD4+ T cells from PBMCs. Subset of the sample: CD45RA+ positively selected. This sequence was found in a man aged 18 to 30 in good health. Some clones in this sample may be carry-over from other donors' samples. V and J are TRBV25-1 and TRBJ2-3, with D tentatively TRBD2 (5 bases). The CDR3, as DNA: TGTGCCAGCAGTGAGTGGGGTCGGGGAGATGATACGCAGTATTTT. Its protein is CASSEWGRGDDTQYF.